These T cell receptor beta chains were read from a single sample in a study of blood T cell repertoires in COVID-19. Assay: immunoSEQ multiplex PCR; the TCRdb copy retains only in-frame clones and omits some. This sample has under 150,000 clones, with around 83% found just once. Sequencing was done on a sample of PBMCs or T cells enriched from blood (not recorded which). The receptors were gathered from a man younger than 45 who had recovered from COVID-19. Each CDR3 is given with its conserved first and last residue. The D gene is left open where the match is weak. Clone size is shown for a subset of rows, as once, few, many or a class of expanded clone.

TRBV4-1,few,TRBD2,TRBJ2-2,TGCGCCAGCAGCCAGGCTCTTACTAGCGGGGCCCACACCGGGGAGCTGTTTTTT,CASSQALTSGAHTGELFF
TRBV12-5,.,.,TRBJ2-3,TGTGCTAGTGGCCGGAGTGCGGATACGCAGTATTTT,CASGRSADTQYF
TRBV2,once,.,TRBJ1-2,TGTGCCAGCAGTGGGAACCGTCTAGAATATGGCTACACCTTC,CASSGNRLEYGYTF
TRBV12-2,.,.,TRBJ1-2,TGTGCAAGTCGCTTACACCCAGATGGCTACACCTTC,CASRLHPDGYTF
TRBV6-1,.,TRBD2,TRBJ2-7,TGTGCCAGCAGGGGGACTAGCGGGAGCTACGAGCAGTACTTC,CASRGTSGSYEQYF
TRBV4-2,.,.,TRBJ2-1,TGTGCCAGCAGCCAAGACCCTAGCAAGTCCTACAATGAGCAGTTCTTC,CASSQDPSKSYNEQFF
TRBV20-1,.,TRBD1,TRBJ1-1,TGCAGTGCTAGTGGGGGGGCCTCCGGGACAGGTTTTGCTTTCTTT,CSASGGASGTGFAFF
TRBV2,few,TRBD1,TRBJ1-5,TGTGCCAGCAGGACGACAGGGGGGAGCAATCAGCCCCAGCATTTT,CASRTTGGSNQPQHF
TRBV13,.,TRBD1,TRBJ1-2,TGTGCCAGCAGCACAAACCGGGGACAGGATAACTATGGCTACACCTTC,CASSTNRGQDNYGYTF
TRBV19,.,.,TRBJ1-5,TGTGCCAGTAGTATAGTTCCAGGGGTTGGGGATCAGCCCCAGCATTTT,CASSIVPGVGDQPQHF
TRBV10-3,.,TRBD1,TRBJ1-1,TGTGCCATCAGTGAGGTACAGGGGAATACTGAAGCTTTCTTT,CAISEVQGNTEAFF
TRBV7-9,.,.,TRBJ2-5,TGTGCCAGCAGCAACCCGACAGGATATCAAGAGACCCAGTACTTC,CASSNPTGYQETQYF
TRBV24-1,.,TRBD1,TRBJ1-6,TGTGCCACCAGTTGGGACAGGGCTCTCTATAATTCACCCCTCCACTTT,CATSWDRALYNSPLHF
TRBV30,once,.,TRBJ1-1,TGTGCCTGGAGTCGTGGGCTCGCGGGGACTGAAGCTTTCTTT,CAWSRGLAGTEAFF
TRBV6-5,.,TRBD1,TRBJ1-3,TGTGCCAGCACCGACAGGGCTCCTGGAAACACCATATATTTT,CASTDRAPGNTIYF
TRBV2,.,TRBD1,TRBJ1-2,TGTGCCAGCAGGGGGACGGACAGGGGGTTTGGCTACACCTTC,CASRGTDRGFGYTF
TRBV11-2,.,TRBD2,TRBJ2-2,TGTGCCAGCAGCACCCTAGCGGGAGTTGGAACCGGGGAGCTGTTTTTT,CASSTLAGVGTGELFF
TRBV12-5,.,.,TRBJ1-4,TGTGCTAGTGGTTTGGACGGACAGAAACTGTTTTTT,CASGLDGQKLFF